This is a list of T cell receptor beta chains from one sample in a study of cytomegalovirus exposure and HLA in healthy donors. Only in-frame clones appear in the TCRdb table, and some are missing; sequencing was by immunoSEQ multiplex PCR. The sample includes tens of thousands of clones, almost 85% of them seen just once. The sample consisted of PBMCs. These receptors came from a woman younger than 35 in good health and CMV-seropositive. Both conserved end residues are part of each CDR3. Fields, in order: clone size, D gene, V gene, J gene, CDR3 DNA, CDR3 protein. D genes are given only for firm matches. Clone size is given for some rows only: seen once, a few or many times, or a class if the clone is expanded.

NA	TRBD1	TRBV18	TRBJ1-4	TGTGCCAGCTCACCACCGGGACAGCTGAATGAAAAACTGTTTTTT	CASSPPGQLNEKLFF
NA	NA	TRBV2	TRBJ1-6	TGTGCCAGCAGTATACAGGGTTTGGGTAATTCACCCCTCCACTTT	CASSIQGLGNSPLHF
NA	NA	TRBV5-6	TRBJ2-3	TGTGCCAGCAGCGGGGGGTCTAGCACAGATACGCAGTATTTT	CASSGGSSTDTQYF
NA	TRBD2	TRBV7-9	TRBJ2-7	TGTGCCAGCAGGCCCACTAGCGGGGGGGCCTACGAGCAGTACTTC	CASRPTSGGAYEQYF
NA	NA	TRBV11-2	TRBJ1-2	TGTGCCAGCAGCTTTACGCCTCCACGGACTGGCCCCTATGGCTACACCTTC	CASSFTPPRTGPYGYTF
NA	NA	TRBV15	TRBJ1-5	TGTGCCACCAGCAGAGCAACTGGGTCAGGGATCAATCAGCCCCAGCATTTT	CATSRATGSGINQPQHF
NA	NA	TRBV5-1	TRBJ1-1	TGCGCCAGCAGCTTGGTGGGGGGGAACACTGAAGCTTTCTTT	CASSLVGGNTEAFF
NA	TRBD1	TRBV6-6	TRBJ1-2	TGTGCCAGCAGTTATGGCGCAGGGGGCATAGAGGGCTACACCTTC	CASSYGAGGIEGYTF
NA	NA	TRBV30	TRBJ2-2	TGTGCCTGGAGTGTACTAGCAGCCGGGGAGCTGTTTTTT	CAWSVLAAGELFF
NA	TRBD1	TRBV6-5	TRBJ1-1	TGTGCCACCAGTTATCCGGGACAGGGTGAAGCTTTCTTT	CATSYPGQGEAFF
NA	TRBD1	TRBV28	TRBJ1-1	TGTGCCAGCAGTTTCCCCCTTAGGGACAGGGGGTACGCTTTCTTT	CASSFPLRDRGYAFF
NA	TRBD1	TRBV28	TRBJ1-2	TGTGCCATATCACCGGGACAGGGCCTCTATGGCTACACCTTC	CAISPGQGLYGYTF
NA	NA	TRBV28	TRBJ2-5	TGTGCCAGCAGTTTATCAGGATTTCCAGAGACCCAGTACTTC	CASSLSGFPETQYF
NA	TRBD1	TRBV28	TRBJ2-7	TGTGCCAGCAGTTTTTGGACAGGGGGCAGCTACGAGCAGTACTTC	CASSFWTGGSYEQYF
NA	TRBD2	TRBV13	TRBJ2-5	TGTGCCAGCAGCCCCCACCGAAGCGGGGGGCACCAAGAGACCCAGTACTTC	CASSPHRSGGHQETQYF
NA	NA	TRBV28	TRBJ2-5	TGTGCCAGCAGTTTCCCGGACTACGTGCAAGAGACCCAGTACTTC	CASSFPDYVQETQYF
NA	TRBD2	TRBV6-1	TRBJ2-7	TGTGCCAGTAGGGGGCGACTAGCGGTGGGGGGTGAGCAGTACTTC	CASRGRLAVGGEQYF
NA	NA	TRBV30	TRBJ1-3	TGTGCCTGGGAGGGGGGGGCAGGATCTGGAAACACCATATATTTT	CAWEGGAGSGNTIYF
NA	NA	TRBV7-2	TRBJ2-3	TGTGCCAGCAGACAAGGGCTAGCCACAGATACGCAGTATTTT	CASRQGLATDTQYF
NA	NA	TRBV7-2	TRBJ2-7	TGTGCCAGCAGCTCCCACTCGGTCTACGAGCAGTACTTC	CASSSHSVYEQYF
NA	NA	TRBV11-2	TRBJ1-3	TGTGCCAGCAGCTTAGGGGGCTTAACCAGGAACACCATATATTTT	CASSLGGLTRNTIYF
NA	TRBD1	TRBV7-9	TRBJ1-5	TGTGCCAGCAGCTCCGGGACAGGGCGTCAGCCCCAGCATTTT	CASSSGTGRQPQHF
NA	NA	TRBV2	TRBJ1-5	TGTGCCAGCAGTGAATGGACAGTCAATCAGCCCCAGCATTTT	CASSEWTVNQPQHF
NA	TRBD1	TRBV30	TRBJ1-1	TGTGCCTGGGGGACAGCTGAAGCTTTCTTT	CAWGTAEAFF
once	NA	TRBV7-2	TRBJ2-7	TGTGCCAGCAGCTTAGCCGCCTCGGGGGGCACCTACGAGCAGTACTTC	CASSLAASGGTYEQYF
NA	NA	TRBV30	TRBJ1-1	TGTGCCTGGAAAGCAGGGGCGGCGGACACTGAAGCTTTCTTT	CAWKAGAADTEAFF
few	NA	TRBV6-5	TRBJ2-7	TGTGCCAGCAGTTACTCTCAGGCCAACTACGAGCAGTACTTC	CASSYSQANYEQYF
NA	NA	TRBV10-1	TRBJ2-3	TGCGCCAGCAGTGAGGCGGGACCCTTGGGCACAGATACGCAGTATTTT	CASSEAGPLGTDTQYF
NA	NA	TRBV5-6	TRBJ1-6	TGTGCCAGCAGCCGTGACAGCTCCTATAATTCACCCCTCCACTTT	CASSRDSSYNSPLHF
NA	TRBD1	TRBV6-5	TRBJ1-2	TGTGCCAGCACCCGGACAGGGATTATTGGCTACACCTTC	CASTRTGIIGYTF
few	NA	TRBV6-4	TRBJ2-3	TGTGCCAGCAGGACTACAGGGAGCGCCACAGATACGCAGTATTTT	CASRTTGSATDTQYF
once	NA	TRBV5-1	TRBJ2-5	TGCGCCAGCAGCGGCGGGACTGCGGAAGAGACCCAGTACTTC	CASSGGTAEETQYF
NA	NA	TRBV6-5	TRBJ2-3	TGTGCCAGTAGGGACTCCGCGGCAGATACGCAGTATTTT	CASRDSAADTQYF
few	NA	TRBV6-1	TRBJ2-7	TGTGCCAGCAGTGAAGGCGTCGAGGCCAGCGGGCAGTACTTC	CASSEGVEASGQYF
NA	NA	TRBV11-2	TRBJ1-6	TGTGCCAGCAGCTTAGTTCGTTCACCCCTCCACTTT	CASSLVRSPLHF
NA	NA	TRBV7-9	TRBJ1-6	TGTGCCAGCAGCCTCACCAGCGGAGGGGATTCACCCCTCCACTTT	CASSLTSGGDSPLHF
NA	NA	TRBV19	TRBJ1-2	TGTGCCAGTACCCTGGGACTCACTAACTATGGCTACACCTTC	CASTLGLTNYGYTF
NA	TRBD2	TRBV2	TRBJ2-5	TGTGCCACAAAATCTCGAGCGGGGGAGTTCGGGGAGACCCAGTACTTC	CATKSRAGEFGETQYF
NA	TRBD1	TRBV19	TRBJ1-1	TGTGCCAGTAGTTCCGGGACAGGGGCGCTCGGGAACACTGAAGCTTTCTTT	CASSSGTGALGNTEAFF
NA	TRBD2	TRBV19	TRBJ2-3	TGTGCCAGTAGTATCGGCCTAGCGGGGACCACAGATACGCAGTATTTT	CASSIGLAGTTDTQYF
NA	NA	TRBV5-6	TRBJ1-6	TGTGCCAGCACCTCACCTTGGGAGGGTGGATCCCCCCTCCACTTT	CASTSPWEGGSPLHF
NA	TRBD1	TRBV5-1	TRBJ1-1	TGCGCCAGCAGCCCCCTAGACAGGGACACTGAAGCTTTCTTT	CASSPLDRDTEAFF
NA	TRBD1	TRBV5-6	TRBJ1-4	TGTGCCAGCAGCTTGGTAACAGGGGTAGAACTGTTTTTT	CASSLVTGVELFF
NA	TRBD1	TRBV4-2	TRBJ2-7	TGTGCCAGCAGCCAAGGGGGACAGGGGGGGTACGAGCAGTACTTC	CASSQGGQGGYEQYF
NA	NA	TRBV4-1	TRBJ2-7	TGCGCCAGCAGCCAAGCGACATTAATGGCCTACGAGCAGTACTTC	CASSQATLMAYEQYF
few	TRBD1	TRBV18	TRBJ1-5	TGTGCCAGCTCATCCGGACAGGGTAATCAGCCCCAGCATTTT	CASSSGQGNQPQHF
NA	NA	TRBV6-5	TRBJ1-2	TGTGCCAGCAGTTACTCGGCCGATAACTATGGCTACACCTTC	CASSYSADNYGYTF
NA	NA	TRBV7-2	TRBJ1-1	TGTGCCAGCAGCTTAGCTGGCAGGCAAGAAGCTTTCTTT	CASSLAGRQEAFF
NA	TRBD2	TRBV5-6	TRBJ2-7	TGTGCCAGCAGCTTGGACGCTAGCGGGGGGAACCCCTCCTACGAGCAGTACTTC	CASSLDASGGNPSYEQYF
NA	NA	TRBV6-1	TRBJ2-1	TGTGCCAGCAGTGAATCGCACGGGACTGTTCGGTTCTTC	CASSESHGTVRFF
NA	TRBD2	TRBV7-2	TRBJ2-1	TGTGCCAGCAGCTTACCGGGACTAGCGGGGGGGACTTCCTACAATGAGCAGTTCTTC	CASSLPGLAGGTSYNEQFF
NA	TRBD1	TRBV7-3	TRBJ1-5	TGTGCCAGCAGCAAGAATCGTAGACAGGGAGGAAATCAGCCCCAGCATTTT	CASSKNRRQGGNQPQHF
NA	NA	TRBV14	TRBJ2-7	TGTGCCAGCAGCCAAGATTTCGGGAAAGGCTTTCCCTACGAGCAGTACTTC	CASSQDFGKGFPYEQYF